A single T cell receptor beta chain is shown here with its context. Its matching antigen is unknown. Both 60 Vbeta primers and 13 Jbeta primers went into the PCR. Sequencing used immunoSEQ multiplex PCR; TCRdb keeps in-frame clones, though not all of them. Of 85,000 to 130,000 clones in the sample, 10% are singletons; the top ten hold 5% to 6.5%. The sample originates from a study of cytomegalovirus exposure and HLA in healthy donors. General study results and limits: A list of roughly 160 TCR beta chains associated with cytomegalovirus was given.

The receptor was derived from a man aged 35-49 years in good health and CMV-seropositive. The sequencing input was PBMCs.

CDR3 DNA sequence: TGTGCCAGCGTTTCAGGGCAAGAGACCCAGTACTTC. This sequence encodes CASVSGQETQYF. The chain is built from TRBV28 and TRBJ2-5; D is possibly TRBD1 (5 bases). The CDR3 is made up of 12 amino acids. The germline V gene encodes CDR1 MDHEN and CDR2 SYDVKM. Trimming left V 8 bases short and J 2 bases short, with 9 bases between.